What follows is one T cell receptor (beta chain) and its context. The sample originates from a study of T cell changes during pregnancy in multiple sclerosis. The method was immunoSEQ multiplex PCR; TCRdb's version includes in-frame clones alone and lacks a portion of them. The sample has about 36,000 clones; about 92% are singletons. This CDR3 region has 15 residues. CDR1 and CDR2 (germline): SGHTA, FQGNSA. V dropped 5 bases and J dropped 1; count of bases not matched to a gene: 6. The V gene is TRBV7-2, the J gene TRBJ2-5, with TRBD1 identical over 8 bases. The specimen comprised CD4+ T cells from peripheral blood mononuclear cells, sampled in the third trimester of pregnancy. The clonotype originates from a female donor in good health, enrolled as a control in a pregnancy study. The CDR3 protein is CASSVGGQVQETQYF. CDR3 DNA: TGTGCCAGCAGCGTTGGGGGACAGGTCCAAGAGACCCAGTACTTC.